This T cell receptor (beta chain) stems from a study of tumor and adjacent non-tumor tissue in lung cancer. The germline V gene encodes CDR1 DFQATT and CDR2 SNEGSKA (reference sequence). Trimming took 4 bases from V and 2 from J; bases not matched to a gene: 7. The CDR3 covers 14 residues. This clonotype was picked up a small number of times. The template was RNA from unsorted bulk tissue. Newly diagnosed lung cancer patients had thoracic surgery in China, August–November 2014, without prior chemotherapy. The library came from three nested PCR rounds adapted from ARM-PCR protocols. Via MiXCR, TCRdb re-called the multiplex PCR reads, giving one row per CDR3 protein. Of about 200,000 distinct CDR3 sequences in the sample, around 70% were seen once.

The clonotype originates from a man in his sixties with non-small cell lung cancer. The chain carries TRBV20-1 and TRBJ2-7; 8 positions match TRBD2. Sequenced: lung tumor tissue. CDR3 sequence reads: CSAKLAVPPYEQYF. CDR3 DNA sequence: TGCAGTGCTAAACTAGCGGTCCCACCCTACGAGCAGTACTTC.